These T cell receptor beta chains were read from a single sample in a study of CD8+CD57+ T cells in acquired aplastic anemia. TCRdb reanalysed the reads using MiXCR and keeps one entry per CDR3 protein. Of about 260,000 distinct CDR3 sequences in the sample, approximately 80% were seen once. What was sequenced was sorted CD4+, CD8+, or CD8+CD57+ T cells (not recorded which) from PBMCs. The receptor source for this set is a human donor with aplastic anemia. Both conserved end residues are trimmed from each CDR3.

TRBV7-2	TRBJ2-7	ASSPRTGGNEQY
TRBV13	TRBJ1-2	ASNARDRGLDYGYT
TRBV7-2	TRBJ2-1	ASSPGDADEKL
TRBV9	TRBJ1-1	ASSVDRTTNSYAF
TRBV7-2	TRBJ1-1	ASSFPRDGTEAF
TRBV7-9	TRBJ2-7	ASSLLPGELYFGY
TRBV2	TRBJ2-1	ASEDGGTDTQYVQF
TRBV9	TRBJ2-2	ASSASSGAAGELF
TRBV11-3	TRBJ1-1	ASSLGQPEAAEAF
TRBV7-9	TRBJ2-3	ASSFAGSGGTDD
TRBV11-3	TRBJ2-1	ASSLHMTGGSDEQF
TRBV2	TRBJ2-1	GGNGGEINEQF
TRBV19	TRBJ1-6	ASTAGSSWGHSPLH
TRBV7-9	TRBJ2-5	AWSVSAGGEQYV
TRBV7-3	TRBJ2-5	AGRVAGDSAY
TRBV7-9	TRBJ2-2	ASSQRTDGGELF
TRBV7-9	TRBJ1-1	ASSLVPGVLDVF
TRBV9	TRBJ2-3	ASSLGGGAYTEH
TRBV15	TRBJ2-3	ATSRDRTGGPDTQY
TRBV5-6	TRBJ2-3	ASSFGETDTQY
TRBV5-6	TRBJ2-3	ASSPRDRIEDTQY
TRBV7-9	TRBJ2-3	AYGVAGGPDTQY
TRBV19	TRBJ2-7	ASSIPGVVEQY
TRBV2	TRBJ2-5	ASSGGGDAGVPLGTQY
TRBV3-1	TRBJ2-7	ASSQGAGDYEQY
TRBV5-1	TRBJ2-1	ASSFKSNGGSDEQF
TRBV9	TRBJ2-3	ASSLGSDTDNQY
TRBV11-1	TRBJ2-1	ASSLAGSSSNEQF
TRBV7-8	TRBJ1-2	ASSLAADPNSNQYT
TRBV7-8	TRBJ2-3	ASSVAGTAETQ
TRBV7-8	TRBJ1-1	ASSLALAGNTEYF
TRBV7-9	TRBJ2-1	ASSLQRSGGSEL
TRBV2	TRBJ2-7	ASSRGESVGEQY
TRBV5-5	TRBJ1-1	ASISGGAGDTEAF
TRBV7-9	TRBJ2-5	ANEVAANQETQY
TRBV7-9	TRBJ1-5	ASSFQGIGGQAEH
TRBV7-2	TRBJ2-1	ASSWRGVDTQYDQF
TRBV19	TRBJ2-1	ASSMAGGYGHDEQF
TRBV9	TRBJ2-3	ASSSTGTANTQY